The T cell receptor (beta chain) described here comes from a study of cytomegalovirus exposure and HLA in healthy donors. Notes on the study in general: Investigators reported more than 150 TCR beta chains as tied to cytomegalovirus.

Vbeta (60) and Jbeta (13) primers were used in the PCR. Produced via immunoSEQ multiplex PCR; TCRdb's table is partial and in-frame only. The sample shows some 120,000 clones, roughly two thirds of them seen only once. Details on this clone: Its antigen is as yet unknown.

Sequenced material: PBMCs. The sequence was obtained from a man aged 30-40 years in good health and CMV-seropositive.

The CDR3 reads CASSPSRSAYWEDTQYF. The CDR3 DNA reads TGTGCCAGCAGCCCCTCTCGCAGCGCGTACTGGGAGGATACGCAGTATTTT. The chain links TRBV14 to TRBJ2-3, with D perhaps TRBD2 (5 bases). The CDR3 covers 17 residues. The germline V gene has CDR1 SGHDN and CDR2 FVKESK. V was pared by 4 bases and J by 6 bases, with 23 bases between. The full variable domain, in which reference TRBV14 and TRBJ2-3 provide the parts outside the CDR3, is EAGVTQFPSHSVIEKGQTVTLRCDPISGHDNLYWYRRVMGKEIKFLLHFVKESKQDESGMPNNRFLAERTGGTYSTLKVQPAELEDSGVYFCASSPSRSAYWEDTQYFGPGTRLTVL.